The clone carrying this TCR beta chain was seen only a few times. Its cognate antigen is unknown. V was pared by 7 bases and J by 6 bases, with 24 bases between. The CDR3 contains 15 residues. The germline CDR1 and CDR2 sequences are DFQATT and SNEGSKA (reference sequence). The sample is drawn from a study of breast tumors, draining lymph nodes, adjacent tissues. General observations from the study: Luminal-like breast cancer showed significantly greater tumor-nontumor repertoire similarity than basal-like breast cancer did.

Each CDR3 protein gets one entry after TCRdb re-called the multiplex PCR reads with MiXCR. The table lists 17,000 or so distinct CDR3 sequences, around 46% of them singletons. The TCR was taken from a female donor with breast cancer. Some clones in this sample may be carry-over from other donors' samples. The sequenced sample consisted of breast tumor tissue. The chain links TRBV20-1 to TRBJ2-5, with D perhaps TRBD2 (6 bases). CDR3 nucleotide sequence: TGCAGTGTCCTGCGGCGCGGGGAATTGGGGAAGACCCAGTACTTC. It specifies CSVLRRGELGKTQYF.